The 11 T cell receptor beta chains below all came from one sample that was sequenced in a study of cytomegalovirus exposure and HLA in healthy donors. The PCR used 60 Vbeta and 13 Jbeta primers. The repertoire was sequenced with immunoSEQ multiplex PCR; TCRdb's copy has only in-frame clones and lacks some. This sample has roughly 150,000 clones, with 85% found just once. Input material: PBMCs. The receptors here all came from a boy aged 2 to 10 in good health and CMV-seronegative.

J is TRBJ1-5 and V is TRBV2, with 8 nucleotides matching TRBD1. Trimming removed 5 bases from V and 7 bases from J; junction bases left unmatched: 7. Germline loops: CDR1 SNHLY, CDR2 FYNNEI. There are 14 residues in the CDR3. The CDR3: CASSQPRGRQPQHF. The CDR3 DNA reads as TGTGCCAGCAGTCAGCCCAGGGGGCGGCAGCCCCAGCATTTT.

The chain couples TRBV4-1 to TRBJ2-5, with 8 bases fitting TRBD2. Germline CDR1 MGHRA, CDR2 YSYEKL. The length of the CDR3 is 16 residues. The trim removed 1 base at V and 1 base at J, leaving 5 bases unmatched. CDR3 in amino acids: CASSQVASGSQETQYF. CDR3 DNA sequence: TGCGCCAGCAGCCAAGTAGCTAGCGGGTCCCAAGAGACCCAGTACTTC.

This chain joins TRBV19 and TRBJ1-3; weak D call: TRBD1 (6 bases). This CDR3 has 15 amino acids. Germline CDR1 reads LNHDA; CDR2 reads SQIVND (reference sequence). V was shortened by 5 bases and J by 0 bases, with 11 bases between the two germline ends. CDR3 sequence reads: CASSVRDISGNTIYF. CDR3 sequence (DNA): TGTGCCAGTAGTGTCCGGGACATCTCTGGAAACACCATATATTTT.

This clone appeared a few times. V usage is TRBV10-2 and J usage is TRBJ2-1; D perhaps matches TRBD2 (7 bases). Per the germline V gene, CDR1 is WSHSY and CDR2 is SAAADI. Trimming took 7 bases from V and 3 from J, leaving 13 bases between them. The length of the CDR3 is 14 residues. CDR3 sequence reads: CASNGGGDYNEQFF. The CDR3 DNA follows: TGCGCCAGCAACGGAGGGGGGGACTACAATGAGCAGTTCTTC.

This chain connects TRBV7-9 to TRBJ1-2; 8 positions agree with TRBD1. Germline V gives CDR1 SEHNR, CDR2 FQNEAQ (reference sequence). The length of the CDR3 is 14 residues. The ends lost 6 bases at V and 3 bases at J; junction bases unmatched: 6. Written as DNA, the CDR3 is TGTGCCAGCAGAGGACAGGGCCCGGACTATGGCTACACCTTC. Its protein is CASRGQGPDYGYTF. The full variable domain, in which reference TRBV7-9 and TRBJ1-2 provide the parts outside the CDR3, is DTGVSQNPRHKITKRGQNVTFRCDPISEHNRLYWYRQTLGQGPEFLTYFQNEAQLEKSRLLSDRFSAERPKGSFSTLEIQRTEQGDSAMYLCASRGQGPDYGYTFGSGTRLTVV.

J is TRBJ2-5 and V is TRBV11-2, with no clear D. With 3 bases removed from V and 4 bases from J, the gap between germline ends came to 6 bases. Germline loops: CDR1 SGHAT, CDR2 FQNNGV. The CDR3 covers 12 residues. CDR3 nucleotides: TGTGCCAGCAGCTTGAGCTTAGAGACCCAGTACTTC. Its protein is CASSLSLETQYF.

This rearrangement joins TRBV15 to TRBJ2-7; TRBD2 agrees at 9 bases. There are 16 residues in the CDR3. V lost 0 bases, J lost 11 bases, and 14 bases stayed unmatched. Germline V gives CDR1 LNHNV, CDR2 YYDKDF (reference sequence). The CDR3: CATSREGKREVFAEYF. The CDR3 nucleotides read TGTGCCACCAGCAGAGAGGGAAAGCGGGAGGTATTCGCAGAGTACTTC. Filled out from reference TRBV15 and TRBJ2-7, the complete variable domain reads DAMVIQNPRYQVTQFGKPVTLSCSQTLNHNVMYWYQQKSSQAPKLLFHYYDKDFNNEADTPDNFQSRRPNTSFCFLDIRSPGLGDTAMYLCATSREGKREVFAEYFGPGTRLTVT.

This chain joins TRBV5-1 and TRBJ1-6, with 8 bases aligning to TRBD1. The length of the CDR3 is 18 residues. Germline-derived CDR1 and CDR2 are SGHRS and YFSETQ. V gave up 0 bases and J gave up 7 bases; unmatched junction bases: 12. The CDR3 DNA follows: TGCGCCAGCAGCTTGGCCCCCGCCGGACAGGGAGGGAATTCACCCCTCCACTTT. Amino acid sequence: CASSLAPAGQGGNSPLHF.

The CDR3 loop reads CASSLLKAGFSEKLFF. The CDR3, as DNA: TGTGCCAGCAGCTTACTGAAGGCAGGGTTCTCCGAAAAACTGTTTTTT. The chain is built from TRBV7-9 and TRBJ1-4, with D possibly matching TRBD1 (5 bases). CDR1 is SEHNR and CDR2 is FQNEAQ in the germline V gene (reference sequence). The CDR3 is 16 amino acids. The germline V and J ends were trimmed by 2 bases and 8 bases, with 18 bases remaining between them.

The chain employs TRBV6-1 and TRBJ2-1; D is possibly TRBD2 (6 bases). Trimming left V 10 bases short and J 15 bases short, with 28 bases between. Germline V gene lookup returns CDR1 MNHNS and CDR2 SASEGT. The CDR3 consists of 14 residues. The CDR3 DNA reads TGTGCCACCTCAGGGTGGAGGGGAATGACGGTGCCGTTCTTC. As protein: CATSGWRGMTVPFF.

This chain links TRBV7-8 with TRBJ1-2; no firm D call. The CDR3 length is 14 residues. Germline V gene data show CDR1 as SGHVS and CDR2 as FQNEAQ. Trimming removed 3 bases at V and 4 bases at J, with 12 bases between. The CDR3 DNA follows: TGTGCCAGCAGCTTCGGGGAACGAGGCTATGGCTACACCTTC. Protein: CASSFGERGYGYTF. Filled out from reference TRBV7-8 and TRBJ1-2, the complete variable domain reads GAGVSQSPRYKVAKRGQDVALRCDPISGHVSLFWYQQALGQGPEFLTYFQNEAQLDKSGLPSDRFFAERPEGSVSTLKIQRTQQEDSAVYLCASSFGERGYGYTFGSGTRLTVV.